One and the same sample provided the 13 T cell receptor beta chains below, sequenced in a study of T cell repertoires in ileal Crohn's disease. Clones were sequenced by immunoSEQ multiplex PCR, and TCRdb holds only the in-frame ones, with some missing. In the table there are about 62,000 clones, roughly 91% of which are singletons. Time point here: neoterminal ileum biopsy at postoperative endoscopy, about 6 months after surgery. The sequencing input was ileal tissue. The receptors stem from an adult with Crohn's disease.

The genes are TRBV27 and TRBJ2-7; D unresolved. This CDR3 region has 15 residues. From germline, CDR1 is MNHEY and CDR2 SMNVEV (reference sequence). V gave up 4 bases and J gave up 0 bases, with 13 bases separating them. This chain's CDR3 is CASSSLQTVSYEQYF. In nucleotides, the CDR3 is TGTGCCAGCAGTTCTTTACAGACGGTCTCCTACGAGCAGTACTTC.

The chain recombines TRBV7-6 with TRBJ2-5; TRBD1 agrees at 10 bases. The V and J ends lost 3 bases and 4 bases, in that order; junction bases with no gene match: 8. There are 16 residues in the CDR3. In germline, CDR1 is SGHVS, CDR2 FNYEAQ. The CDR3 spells CASSFKGRDRGETQYF. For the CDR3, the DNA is TGTGCCAGCAGCTTTAAGGGACGGGACAGGGGAGAGACCCAGTACTTC.

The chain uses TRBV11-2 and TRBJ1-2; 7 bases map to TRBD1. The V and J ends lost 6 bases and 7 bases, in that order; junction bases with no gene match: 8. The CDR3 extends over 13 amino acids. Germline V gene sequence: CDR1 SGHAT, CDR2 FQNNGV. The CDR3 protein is CASRFTGVGGYTF. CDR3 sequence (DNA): TGTGCCAGCAGGTTCACAGGGGTTGGTGGCTACACCTTC.

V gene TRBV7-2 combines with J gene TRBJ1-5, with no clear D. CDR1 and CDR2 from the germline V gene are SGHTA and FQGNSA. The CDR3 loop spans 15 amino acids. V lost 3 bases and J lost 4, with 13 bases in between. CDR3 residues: CASSLLGSPNQPQHF. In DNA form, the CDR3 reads TGTGCCAGCAGCTTGTTGGGCAGTCCGAATCAGCCCCAGCATTTT.

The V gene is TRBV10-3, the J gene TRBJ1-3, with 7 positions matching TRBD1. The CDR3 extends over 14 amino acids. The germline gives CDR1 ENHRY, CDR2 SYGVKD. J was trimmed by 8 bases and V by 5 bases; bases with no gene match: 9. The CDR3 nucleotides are TGTGCCATCAGTAGACAGGGTCTGATGGACACCATATATTTT. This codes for CAISRQGLMDTIYF.

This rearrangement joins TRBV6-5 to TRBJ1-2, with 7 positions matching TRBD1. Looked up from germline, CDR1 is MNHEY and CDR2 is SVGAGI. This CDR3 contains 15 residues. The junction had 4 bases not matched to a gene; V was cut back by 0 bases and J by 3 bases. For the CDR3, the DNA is TGTGCCAGCAGTTACTCTCGGGACAGTCACTATGGCTACACCTTC. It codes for CASSYSRDSHYGYTF.

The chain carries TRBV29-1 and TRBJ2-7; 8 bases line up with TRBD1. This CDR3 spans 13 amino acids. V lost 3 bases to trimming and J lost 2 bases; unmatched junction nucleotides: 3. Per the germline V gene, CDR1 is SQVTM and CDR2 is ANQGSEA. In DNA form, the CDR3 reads TGCAGCGTTGACGGGACAGGAACCTACGAGCAGTACTTC. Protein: CSVDGTGTYEQYF.

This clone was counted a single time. The CDR3 nucleotides read TGCGCCAGCAGCCAAGAGGTAGCGGGAGCTCTGGGTGAGCAGTTCTTC. This translates into CASSQEVAGALGEQFF. This sequence joins TRBV4-1 and TRBJ2-1; 9 bases line up with TRBD2. The length of the CDR3 is 16 residues. With 0 bases clipped from V and 9 bases from J, the junction kept 9 bases outside the gene matches. From germline, CDR1 is MGHRA and CDR2 YSYEKL.

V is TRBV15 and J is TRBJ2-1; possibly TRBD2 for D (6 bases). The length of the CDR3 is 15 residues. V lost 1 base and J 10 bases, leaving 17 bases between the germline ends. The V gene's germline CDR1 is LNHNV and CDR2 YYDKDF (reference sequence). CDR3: CATSRGRSTGGEQFF. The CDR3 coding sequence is TGTGCCACCAGCAGAGGGCGATCTACCGGAGGGGAGCAGTTCTTC. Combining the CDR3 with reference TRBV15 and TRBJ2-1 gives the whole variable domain DAMVIQNPRYQVTQFGKPVTLSCSQTLNHNVMYWYQQKSSQAPKLLFHYYDKDFNNEADTPDNFQSRRPNTSFCFLDIRSPGLGDTAMYLCATSRGRSTGGEQFFGPGTRLTVL.

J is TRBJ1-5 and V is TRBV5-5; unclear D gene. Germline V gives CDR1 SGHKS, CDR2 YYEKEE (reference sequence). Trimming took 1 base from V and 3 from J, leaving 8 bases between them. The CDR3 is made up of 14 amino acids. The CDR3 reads CASSLWPDNQPQHF. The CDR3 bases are TGTGCCAGCAGCTTGTGGCCAGACAATCAGCCCCAGCATTTT.

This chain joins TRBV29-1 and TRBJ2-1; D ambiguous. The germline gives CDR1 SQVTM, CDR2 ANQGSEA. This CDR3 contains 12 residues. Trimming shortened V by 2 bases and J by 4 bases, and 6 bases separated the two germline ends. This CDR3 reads CSVEFGYNEQFF. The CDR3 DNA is TGCAGCGTTGAATTCGGTTACAATGAGCAGTTCTTC.

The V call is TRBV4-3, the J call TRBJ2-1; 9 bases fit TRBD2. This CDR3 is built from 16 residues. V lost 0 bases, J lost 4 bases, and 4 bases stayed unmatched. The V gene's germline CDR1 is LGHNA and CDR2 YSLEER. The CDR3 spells CASSQDLSGRYNEQFF. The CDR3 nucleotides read TGCGCCAGCAGCCAAGATCTTAGCGGGAGATACAATGAGCAGTTCTTC.

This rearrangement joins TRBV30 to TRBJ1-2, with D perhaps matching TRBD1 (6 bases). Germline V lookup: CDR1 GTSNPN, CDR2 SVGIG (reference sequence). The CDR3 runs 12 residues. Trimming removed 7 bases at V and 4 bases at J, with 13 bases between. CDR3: CAYLRGLYGYTF. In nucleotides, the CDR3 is TGTGCCTACCTCAGGGGCCTCTATGGCTACACCTTC.